This T cell receptor beta chain was sequenced for a study of blood T cell repertoires in COVID-19. Study information: The United States, Italy and Spain were the sources of the acute and convalescent COVID-19 samples. Sources were T cells, B-cell-depleted T cells, or PBMCs; the material itself was cDNA or gDNA.

Profiled with immunoSEQ multiplex PCR; TCRdb holds only in-frame clones, not every one. This sample has about 200,000 clones; around 80% occur once, and the top ten carry 7% to 8.5%. The length of the CDR3 is 13 residues. Germline V CDR1 and CDR2: LGHNA, YSLEER. Trimming removed 0 bases from V and 6 bases from J, with 7 bases in between. On this clone itself: The same CDR3 can be traced to other DNA sequences in this sample.

Participants were aged 18 to 89 years, lived in 24 US areas, and enrolled virtually. The sequencing input was PBMCs or T cells enriched from blood (not recorded which). The rearrangement uses TRBV4-3 and TRBJ2-3; weak D call: TRBD2 (5 bases). The sequence was collected from a woman in her thirties or forties with acute COVID-19. CDR3 region: CASSQERRDTQYF. The CDR3, as DNA: TGCGCCAGCAGCCAAGAGAGGAGGGATACGCAGTATTTT.